Shown below are 18 T cell receptor beta chains from a single sample sequenced in a study of T-cell reconstitution after alpha-beta-depleted transplantation in children. Preparation of the TCRbeta library involved a method that used unique molecular identifiers. TCRdb reanalysed the PCR reads using MiXCR and keeps one entry per CDR3 protein. This table has 440,000 or so distinct CDR3 sequences, roughly 10% appearing once. Sequencing was performed on PBMCs from the stem cell graft donor, taken from the stem cell graft. The receptors originated from a human donor who donated a stem cell graft to a child with acute myeloid leukemia.

The chain combines TRBV4-3 with TRBJ1-2; 7 positions agree with TRBD1. V lost 1 base and J lost 4; bases outside the gene matches: 6. Germline V gene sequence: CDR1 LGHNA, CDR2 YSLEER. This CDR3 spans 15 amino acids. CDR3 residues: CASSQGGGGLYGYTF. The CDR3, as DNA: TGCGCCAGCAGCCAAGGGGGAGGGGGCCTCTATGGCTACACCTTC.

This clonotype was seen ten or more times. V gene TRBV20-1 combines with J gene TRBJ2-5; no clear D gene. V lost 6 bases and J 2 bases, leaving 13 bases between the germline ends. This CDR3 region has 13 residues. CDR1 and CDR2 (germline): DFQATT, SNEGSKA (reference sequence). The CDR3 bases are TGCAGTGCGCTTCACAGCGTTCAAGAGACCCAGTACTTC. Its translation is CSALHSVQETQYF.

This clonotype was counted at least ten times. The V gene is TRBV5-1, the J gene TRBJ2-3, with 8 positions matching TRBD1. Germline loops: CDR1 SGHRS, CDR2 YFSETQ. This CDR3 contains 14 residues. With 4 bases clipped from V and 4 bases from J, the junction kept 5 bases outside the gene matches. Here the CDR3 reads CASSKGQGSDTQYF. CDR3 nucleotides: TGCGCCAGCAGCAAAGGACAGGGATCAGATACGCAGTATTTT.

This clonotype was detected many times. The V gene is TRBV12-3 or TRBV12-4, the J gene TRBJ2-7, with D possibly TRBD1 on 5 matching bases. There are 15 residues in the CDR3. Trimming took 0 bases from V and 4 from J, leaving 13 bases between them. CDR3 amino acids: CASSLALGQGYEQYF. In nucleotides, the CDR3 is TGTGCCAGCAGTTTAGCGCTGGGGCAGGGTTACGAGCAGTACTTC.

This clonotype was counted only a few times. The genes are TRBV5-1 and TRBJ2-1, with a weak D call TRBD2 (5 bases). The length of the CDR3 is 16 residues. Germline V lookup: CDR1 SGHRS, CDR2 YFSETQ. V was shortened by 1 base and J by 0 bases, with 11 bases between the two germline ends. The CDR3 protein is CASSLQPGSSYNEQFF. CDR3 bases: TGCGCCAGCAGCTTGCAACCTGGGAGCTCCTACAATGAGCAGTTCTTC.

This clonotype has just a few counts. The chain employs TRBV11-2 and TRBJ2-2; TRBD1 matches at 7 bases. The germline CDR1 and CDR2 sequences are SGHAT and FQNNGV. The CDR3 contains 16 residues. The junction had 8 bases not matched to a gene; V was cut back by 2 bases and J by 5 bases. Written as DNA, the CDR3 is TGTGCCAGCAGCTTATTCCCAGGGGGAACAACCGGGGAGCTGTTTTTT. It encodes CASSLFPGGTTGELFF.

The chain uses TRBV12-3 or TRBV12-4 and TRBJ2-2, with TRBD1 identical over 8 bases. CDR3 length equals 14 residues. With 3 bases clipped from V and 7 bases from J, the junction kept 4 bases outside the gene matches. The CDR3 loop reads CASSFQGADGELFF. CDR3 bases: TGTGCCAGCAGTTTCCAGGGGGCGGACGGGGAGCTGTTTTTT.

In this sample, this clonotype turned up once. The chain carries TRBV29-1 and TRBJ1-1, with TRBD1 identical over 7 bases. V shed 7 bases and J 7 bases; nucleotides not matched to a gene: 12. This CDR3 has 13 residues. CDR1 and CDR2 from the germline V gene are SQVTM and ANQGSEA. In DNA form, the CDR3 reads TGCAGCGCCCTAGGGGGCGGGATGGTTGAAGCTTTCTTT. This codes for CSALGGGMVEAFF.

The chain has TRBV12-3 or TRBV12-4 and TRBJ1-2, with D unclear. The V and J ends lost 5 bases and 5 bases respectively, with 9 bases between them. This CDR3 is built from 12 residues. The chain's CDR3 is CASSPRMYGYTF. The CDR3 DNA follows: TGTGCCAGCAGTCCGCGAATGTATGGCTACACCTTC.

This clonotype was detected many times. The chain carries TRBV6-6 and TRBJ2-2; D possibly uses TRBD1 or TRBD2 (6 bases each). The CDR3 spans 13 residues. Germline assignment: CDR1 MNHNY and CDR2 SVGAGI (reference sequence). V gave up 3 bases and J gave up 6 bases, with 8 bases separating them. The CDR3 loop is CASSYGGPGELFF. CDR3 sequence (DNA): TGTGCCAGCAGTTATGGGGGGCCCGGGGAGCTGTTTTTT.

This clonotype occurred a few times. This sequence joins TRBV5-1 and TRBJ2-3; TRBD1 is a possible D gene (5 bases). Germline CDR1 SGHRS, CDR2 YFSETQ. This CDR3 is 15 amino acids long. V was cut by 0 bases and J by 4 bases, with 12 bases left in between. Here the CDR3 DNA reads TGCGCCAGCAGCTTGGGGGCAGGGCATTCAGATACGCAGTATTTT. Protein sequence: CASSLGAGHSDTQYF.

The chain recombines TRBV7-6 with TRBJ1-1; D is perhaps TRBD1 (6 bases). The V end lost 0 bases, the J end lost 10 bases, and 18 bases lay between the germline ends. The CDR3 contains 15 residues. From germline, CDR1 is SGHVS and CDR2 FNYEAQ. DNA for the CDR3: TGTGCCAGCAGCTTAGCGGGGGGGGCGGGGGATGCAGCTTTCTTT. It translates to CASSLAGGAGDAAFF.

This clonotype was counted a few times. The chain links TRBV27 to TRBJ2-7; TRBD2 aligns across 7 bases. The junction had 8 bases not matched to a gene; V was cut back by 0 bases and J by 3 bases. The V gene's germline CDR1 is MNHEY and CDR2 SMNVEV (reference sequence). This CDR3 spans 16 amino acids. The CDR3 loop is CASSLSRTSPHYEQYF. The CDR3 coding sequence is TGTGCCAGCAGTTTATCCAGGACTAGTCCCCACTACGAGCAGTACTTC.

This clonotype has only a few counts. The V call is TRBV7-9, the J call TRBJ2-1, with D possibly matching TRBD1 (5 bases). Germline-derived CDR1 and CDR2 are SEHNR and FQNEAQ (reference sequence). This CDR3 region has 17 residues. V lost 5 bases to trimming and J lost 0 bases, with 17 bases between them. CDR3 nucleotides: TGTGCCAGCAGCCTACCTAACTTACAGGACTCCTACAATGAGCAGTTCTTC. Its protein product is CASSLPNLQDSYNEQFF.

This clonotype occurred many times. The V call is TRBV20-1, the J call TRBJ2-5; maybe TRBD2 (6 bases). The CDR3 contains 15 residues. Per germline, CDR1 DFQATT and CDR2 SNEGSKA (reference sequence). Trimming took 3 bases from V and 7 from J, leaving 21 bases between them. This CDR3 is CSARAWSGREGTQYF. The CDR3 DNA is TGCAGTGCTAGGGCTTGGTCGGGGCGGGAAGGGACCCAGTACTTC.

The rearrangement links TRBV20-1 to TRBJ1-5, with D perhaps TRBD1 (5 bases). V shed 5 bases and J shed 2 bases, with 7 bases lying between them. CDR1 and CDR2 (germline): DFQATT, SNEGSKA (reference sequence). The CDR3 loop spans 12 amino acids. CDR3 in amino acids: CSAETGNQPQHF. CDR3 bases: TGCAGTGCTGAGACAGGCAATCAGCCCCAGCATTTT.

In regard to this clonotype: This could be a read error, since a much larger clone is one nucleotide away. The chain links TRBV5-1 to TRBJ1-5; maybe TRBD1 (5 bases). CDR1 is SGHRS, CDR2 YFSETQ, per germline. V was pared by 7 bases and J by 3 bases, with 14 bases between. This CDR3 has 14 residues. The CDR3 loop is CASFLGGSNQPQHF. The CDR3 bases are TGCGCCAGCTTCCTGGGGGGTTCCAATCAGCCCCAGCATTTT.

This clonotype showed up just a few times. This chain connects TRBV6-5 to TRBJ2-2; D is undetermined. The ends were cut back, 0 bases at V and 8 bases at J, with 13 bases in the middle. CDR1 and CDR2 (germline): MNHEY, SVGAGI. This CDR3 comprises 15 residues. CDR3 DNA sequence: TGTGCCAGCAGTTACTCGGGCGGCGGAGCGGGGGAGCTGTTTTTT. Translated: CASSYSGGGAGELFF.